The 27 T cell receptor beta chains given below trace back to one sample, sequenced in a study of radiotherapy plus CTLA-4 blockade in lung cancer (dated by TCRdb to 2017 to 2018). Libraries were made using the immunoSEQ multiplex PCR assay. TCRdb stores this immuneACCESS table with in-frame sequences only. Part of the clones is absent; in the studies checked, under half of the shortfall reflects unresolved V genes, and no reason is known for the rest. In all, the sample holds about 82,000 clones, and around 72% of those were seen once. Around an eighth of the sample is in the top ten clones. Sequenced material: peripheral blood, taken from a patient treated with radiotherapy plus ipilimumab. These TCRs come from a human donor with non-small cell lung cancer that progressed on radiotherapy plus ipilimumab.

The V and J genes are TRBV19 and TRBJ2-1; D unresolved. The ends were cut back, 2 bases at V and 3 bases at J, with 2 bases in the middle. CDR1 is LNHDA and CDR2 is SQIVND in the germline V gene (reference sequence). CDR3 length: 12 residues. The CDR3 region has the DNA TGTGCCAGTAGTATAATCTACAATGAGCAGTTCTTC. This sequence encodes CASSIIYNEQFF.

This clone was observed a few times. The rearrangement joins TRBV5-1 to TRBJ1-2; the D gene is possibly TRBD1 (5 bases). Looked up from germline, CDR1 is SGHRS and CDR2 is YFSETQ. The CDR3 runs 13 residues. V was cut by 5 bases and J by 1 base, with 9 bases left in between. The CDR3 nucleotides read TGCGCCAGCAGGCGGGACGTTAACTATGGCTACACCTTC. Residues: CASRRDVNYGYTF.

This clone showed up many times. This chain joins TRBV2 and TRBJ2-3, with D uncertain. Looked up from germline, CDR1 is SNHLY and CDR2 is FYNNEI. The CDR3 consists of 13 residues. V dropped 3 bases and J dropped 2 bases, with 6 bases sitting between them. The DNA of the CDR3 is TGTGCCAGCAGTGAGTACGTCACAGATACGCAGTATTTT. It translates to CASSEYVTDTQYF.

In DNA, the CDR3 is TGCGCCAGCAGCCAAGAGGGGACAGGGGTCACCGGGGAGCTGTTTTTT. Translating gives CASSQEGTGVTGELFF. The chain joins TRBV4-1 to TRBJ2-2; the match to TRBD1 covers 10 bases. Germline CDR1 is MGHRA and CDR2 is YSYEKL. The CDR3 loop spans 16 amino acids. V trimming: 0 bases; J trimming: 4 bases; junction bases outside the gene matches: 2.

J is TRBJ1-4 and V is TRBV28; D not resolved. Trimming pared 8 bases from V and 6 bases from J, leaving 10 bases between. The CDR3 sequence is 12 residues long. Germline loops: CDR1 MDHEN, CDR2 SYDVKM. The CDR3 DNA sequence: TGTGCCAGCTCAGGTACTGATGAAAAACTGTTTTTT. Translating gives CASSGTDEKLFF.

This clone was seen only a few times. The chain links TRBV10-3 to TRBJ1-2, with D unclear. Germline lookup yields CDR1 ENHRY and CDR2 SYGVKD. The length of the CDR3 is 12 residues. Trimming shortened V by 0 bases and J by 2 bases, and 1 base separated the two germline ends. The CDR3 region is CAISESNYGYTF. The CDR3 DNA reads as TGTGCCATCAGTGAGTCGAACTATGGCTACACCTTC.

The chain joins TRBV14 to TRBJ2-7; D ambiguous. The CDR3 runs 13 residues. In germline, CDR1 is SGHDN, CDR2 FVKESK. The V end was cut by 1 base, the J end by 6 bases, with 10 bases between. As DNA, the CDR3 is TGTGCCAGCAGCCAAGGACGTACGGGCGAGCAGTACTTC. Translated, it gives CASSQGRTGEQYF.

This clone was seen only a few times. CDR3 loop: CASSSSSPSRQYF. The CDR3 region has the DNA TGTGCCAGCAGTTCCTCTAGCCCCTCAAGGCAGTATTTT. This chain uses TRBV28 with TRBJ2-3; a weak D match, TRBD2 (5 bases). There are 13 residues in the CDR3. Germline-derived CDR1 and CDR2 are MDHEN and SYDVKM. The V end was cut by 4 bases, the J end by 11 bases, with 16 bases between.

The genes are TRBV7-8 and TRBJ2-1, with TRBD1 identical over 7 bases. CDR3 length equals 15 residues. V shed 2 bases, J shed 5 bases, and the junction held 6 bases outside the gene matches. The germline gives CDR1 SGHVS, CDR2 FQNEAQ. CDR3 sequence: CASSLPTGSHNEQFF. DNA for the CDR3: TGTGCCAGCAGCTTACCGACAGGGTCCCACAATGAGCAGTTCTTC. Combining the CDR3 with reference TRBV7-8 and TRBJ2-1 gives the whole variable domain GAGVSQSPRYKVAKRGQDVALRCDPISGHVSLFWYQQALGQGPEFLTYFQNEAQLDKSGLPSDRFFAERPEGSVSTLKIQRTQQEDSAVYLCASSLPTGSHNEQFFGPGTRLTVL.

The chain recombines TRBV18 with TRBJ2-7; TRBD2 agrees at 12 bases. V dropped 2 bases and J dropped 1; count of bases not matched to a gene: 9. In germline, CDR1 is KGHSH, CDR2 LQKENI. The CDR3 consists of 18 residues. This CDR3 reads CASSPSRLAGALSYEQYF. CDR3 bases: TGTGCCAGCTCACCAAGTAGACTAGCGGGAGCCCTTTCCTACGAGCAGTACTTC. Together with reference TRBV18 and TRBJ2-7, the CDR3 gives the full variable domain: NAGVMQNPRHLVRRRGQEARLRCSPMKGHSHVYWYRQLPEEGLKFMVYLQKENIIDESGMPKERFSAEFPKEGPSILRIQQVVRGDSAAYFCASSPSRLAGALSYEQYFGPGTRLTVT.

The chain links TRBV28 to TRBJ1-5; 7 bases align to TRBD1. The V gene end was trimmed by 7 bases and the J gene end by 2 bases; junction bases not matched to a gene: 5. Germline CDR1 MDHEN, CDR2 SYDVKM. This CDR3 is 14 amino acids long. CDR3 DNA: TGTGCCAGCAATCTAGGGGGCGGCAATCAGCCCCAGCATTTT. Its translation: CASNLGGGNQPQHF.

The gene calls are TRBV15 and TRBJ1-2; D ambiguous. The length of the CDR3 is 12 residues. CDR1 and CDR2 from the germline V gene are LNHNV and YYDKDF (reference sequence). Trimming removed 0 bases at V and 8 bases at J, with 7 bases between. CDR3 region: CATSRDGGGYTF. CDR3 sequence (DNA): TGTGCCACCAGCAGAGATGGAGGGGGCTACACCTTC. The full variable domain, rest sourced from reference TRBV15 and TRBJ1-2, is DAMVIQNPRYQVTQFGKPVTLSCSQTLNHNVMYWYQQKSSQAPKLLFHYYDKDFNNEADTPDNFQSRRPNTSFCFLDIRSPGLGDTAMYLCATSRDGGGYTFGSGTRLTVV.

This clone appeared a few times. The rearrangement links TRBV2 to TRBJ1-1, with D uncertain. CDR1 SNHLY and CDR2 FYNNEI come from the germline V gene. The CDR3 consists of 13 residues. V lost 7 bases and J 4 bases, leaving 13 bases between the germline ends. DNA for the CDR3: TGTGCCAGCAAAAGGGAAAGGAGCACTGAAGCTTTCTTT. Translating it yields CASKRERSTEAFF.

The chain couples TRBV18 to TRBJ1-1; no definite D call. V shed 3 bases and J shed 5 bases, with 10 bases lying between them. This CDR3 region has 13 residues. CDR1 KGHSH and CDR2 LQKENI come from the germline V gene. The CDR3 coding sequence is TGTGCCAGCTCACCGCCCAAGAGGACTGAAGCTTTCTTT. Its translation is CASSPPKRTEAFF. Full variable domain (remainder filled in from reference TRBV18 and TRBJ1-1): NAGVMQNPRHLVRRRGQEARLRCSPMKGHSHVYWYRQLPEEGLKFMVYLQKENIIDESGMPKERFSAEFPKEGPSILRIQQVVRGDSAAYFCASSPPKRTEAFFGQGTRLTVV.

The V gene is TRBV29-1, the J gene TRBJ1-1; D might be TRBD1 (5 bases). The germline CDR1 and CDR2 sequences are SQVTM and ANQGSEA. Trimming removed 6 bases at V and 2 bases at J, with 25 bases between. The CDR3 contains 17 residues. DNA for the CDR3: TGCAGCGTCGCCCCGGCCCTTCTTGGGGCAACAAACACTGAAGCTTTCTTT. Protein sequence: CSVAPALLGATNTEAFF.

This chain links TRBV5-4 with TRBJ1-2; a weak D match, TRBD1 (5 bases). The V end was cut by 4 bases, the J end by 5 bases, with 18 bases between. The germline CDR1 and CDR2 sequences are SGHNT and YYREEE (reference sequence). The CDR3 totals 15 residues. The CDR3: CASSQGTHRSYGYTF. The CDR3 region has the DNA TGTGCCAGCAGCCAAGGGACTCATCGCTCATATGGCTACACCTTC.

The chain carries TRBV11-2 and TRBJ2-7; D gene ambiguous. Germline loops: CDR1 SGHAT, CDR2 FQNNGV. V was shortened by 1 base and J by 3 bases, with 10 bases between the two germline ends. CDR3 length: 14 amino acids. CDR3 protein: CASSLVAGGYEQYF. DNA of the CDR3: TGTGCCAGCAGCTTAGTTGCAGGCGGCTACGAGCAGTACTTC.

The V call is TRBV9, the J call TRBJ2-7; D may be TRBD1 (5 bases). V lost 0 bases to trimming and J lost 1 base, with 8 bases between them. Looked up from germline, CDR1 is SGDLS and CDR2 is YYNGEE. This CDR3 is built from 14 residues. Here the CDR3 reads CASSVVDSSYEQYF. CDR3 bases: TGTGCCAGCAGCGTAGTCGACAGTTCCTACGAGCAGTACTTC.

The V and J genes are TRBV5-1 and TRBJ2-3; 9 bases align to TRBD2. The CDR3 is 14 residues long. Germline V gene lookup returns CDR1 SGHRS and CDR2 YFSETQ. Trimming cost V 4 bases and J 2 bases; bases outside gene matches: 2. The CDR3 spells CASSKRGDTDTQYF. CDR3 coding DNA: TGCGCCAGCAGCAAGCGGGGGGACACAGATACGCAGTATTTT.

This clone was seen a single time. The chain has TRBV10-2 and TRBJ2-7; D is unclear. The ends were cut back, 4 bases at V and 0 bases at J, with 13 bases in the middle. CDR1 and CDR2 (germline): WSHSY, SAAADI. This CDR3 is 15 amino acids long. In nucleotides, the CDR3 is TGCGCCAGCAGTGGGGTCGACACCTCCTCCTACGAGCAGTACTTC. This codes for CASSGVDTSSYEQYF.

The chain combines TRBV11-2 with TRBJ2-5; D is unclear. The CDR3 loop spans 14 amino acids. Trimming removed 2 bases from V and 5 bases from J, with 12 bases in between. Germline V gene data show CDR1 as SGHAT and CDR2 as FQNNGV. DNA of the CDR3: TGTGCCAGCAGCTTATCACGGGTCCGGGAGACCCAGTACTTC. Its translation: CASSLSRVRETQYF.

The sample holds a few counts of this clone. The gene calls are TRBV27 and TRBJ2-7; TRBD1 matches at 7 bases. Looked up from germline, CDR1 is MNHEY and CDR2 is SMNVEV (reference sequence). The CDR3 is 14 amino acids. V lost 4 bases and J lost 2; bases outside the gene matches: 5. Here the CDR3 DNA reads TGTGCCAGCAGTTGGGACAGTGAAACCTACGAGCAGTACTTC. As protein: CASSWDSETYEQYF.

The chain links TRBV4-2 to TRBJ1-6; 7 positions agree with TRBD1. The CDR3 is made up of 18 amino acids. The J segment lost 0 bases and the V segment lost 4 bases, leaving 9 bases of the junction unmatched. CDR1 is LGHNA, CDR2 YNFKEQ, per germline. CDR3 in amino acids: CASSPRQGASSYNSPLHF. In DNA, the CDR3 is TGTGCCAGCAGCCCCCGACAGGGCGCTAGCTCCTATAATTCACCCCTCCACTTT.

This chain links TRBV10-3 with TRBJ2-3; the D gene could be TRBD1 or TRBD2 (5 bases each). Trimming stripped 6 bases from V and 5 bases from J, with 18 bases between. Germline V gene lookup returns CDR1 ENHRY and CDR2 SYGVKD. The CDR3 contains 15 residues. In DNA, the CDR3 is TGTGCCATCAGCGCCGGGACCTATATCGGAGATACGCAGTATTTT. As protein: CAISAGTYIGDTQYF.

This chain uses TRBV7-9 with TRBJ2-3; tentatively, D is TRBD2 (6 bases). V lost 6 bases and J 4 bases, leaving 20 bases between the germline ends. There are 16 residues in the CDR3. CDR1 is SEHNR and CDR2 is FQNEAQ in the germline V gene (reference sequence). CDR3 amino acids: CASSARGVKIADTQYF. In DNA form, the CDR3 reads TGTGCCAGCAGTGCGCGGGGAGTGAAGATAGCAGATACGCAGTATTTT.

The chain uses TRBV2 and TRBJ2-7; TRBD2 matches at 8 bases. Germline trimming cut 6 bases from V and 1 base from J; bases unmatched to any gene: 11. Germline V gene data show CDR1 as SNHLY and CDR2 as FYNNEI. The CDR3 length is 16 residues. CDR3 sequence (DNA): TGTGCCAGCAGGGGGAATGTAGCGGGAACGTCCTACGAGCAGTACTTC. Translation gives CASRGNVAGTSYEQYF.

The chain uses TRBV7-2 and TRBJ2-2; D is unclear. Trimming took 5 bases from V and 5 from J, leaving 9 bases between them. Germline V gene lookup returns CDR1 SGHTA and CDR2 FQGNSA. The CDR3 runs 13 residues. As DNA, the CDR3 is TGTGCCAGCAGCCCTTTTAGTACCGGGGAGCTGTTTTTT. Encoded protein: CASSPFSTGELFF. Full variable domain (outside the CDR3, taken from reference TRBV7-2 and TRBJ2-2): GAGVSQSPSNKVTEKGKDVELRCDPISGHTALYWYRQSLGQGLEFLIYFQGNSAPDKSGLPSDRFSAERTGGSVSTLTIQRTQQEDSAVYLCASSPFSTGELFFGEGSRLTVL.